What follows are 5 T cell receptor beta chains derived from one specimen sequenced in a study of blood T cells in healthy people across ages. For the second PCR, which ran for 7 to 11 cycles, a sample-barcoded 5' primer and a J-beta primer mix were used. Via MiXCR, TCRdb re-called the 5' RACE reads, giving one row per CDR3 protein. The table has approximately 780,000 distinct CDR3 sequences, roughly 25% seen once. The same sample was also used in a study of T cells of mothers and their children.

Material for sequencing was blood. These receptors were obtained from a boy aged 5-17 years in good health.

V and J are TRBV7-9 and TRBJ1-4, with D tentatively TRBD1 (5 bases). Germline assignment: CDR1 SEHNR and CDR2 FQNEAQ (reference sequence). The CDR3 covers 18 residues. The germline V and J ends were trimmed by 1 base and 8 bases, with 23 bases remaining between them. The CDR3 DNA reads TGTGCCAGCAGCTTAGTGTTGTCAAGGACACTCGGAAAGGAAAAACTGTTTTTT. Protein sequence: CASSLVLSRTLGKEKLFF.

The genes are TRBV2 and TRBJ2-7; the D gene is possibly TRBD2 (5 bases). With 2 bases removed from V and 4 bases from J, the gap between germline ends came to 9 bases. The CDR3 runs to 13 residues. CDR1 is SNHLY, CDR2 FYNNEI, per germline. The CDR3 DNA sequence: TGTGCCAGCAGTGAAAGGATAGCGTACGAGCAGTACTTC. The encoded protein is CASSERIAYEQYF.

The J gene is TRBJ1-4, the V gene TRBV6-6, with D maybe TRBD1 (6 bases). The germline V gene has CDR1 MNHNY and CDR2 SVGAGI (reference sequence). The CDR3 is 15 amino acids. Between the trimmed V and J ends, which lost 6 bases and 2 bases, there was a span of 13 bases. In nucleotides, the CDR3 is TGTGCCAGCAGCACACCGCAGGGGACTAATGAAAAACTGTTTTTT. Encoded protein: CASSTPQGTNEKLFF.

This clonotype came up a few times. The J gene is TRBJ2-2, the V gene TRBV3-1, with 9 bases identical to TRBD2. The CDR3 covers 16 residues. Losses at the gene ends were 2 bases for V and 5 bases for J; bases not matched to a gene: 6. Germline lookup yields CDR1 LGHDT and CDR2 YNNKEL (reference sequence). Written as DNA, the CDR3 is TGTGCCAGCAGCCAAAAACCGCTAGCGGGGACCGGGGAGCTGTTTTTT. Its protein product is CASSQKPLAGTGELFF.

V and J are TRBV11-2 and TRBJ2-1; 13 nucleotides match TRBD2. The J call may be faulty, since TRBJ2-7 better matches the DNA end. CDR1 SGHAT and CDR2 FQNNGV come from the germline V gene. This CDR3 is 16 amino acids long. The CDR3 DNA is TGTGCCAGCAGCACAAGACTAGCGGGGGGCACCTACGAGCAGTACTTC. Its translation: CASSTRLAGGTYEQYF.